This record looks at one T cell receptor beta chain sequence and its context. The sample originates from a study of T cell changes during pregnancy in multiple sclerosis. The CDR3 is made up of 14 amino acids. Germline CDR1 and CDR2: SGHRS and YFSETQ. V lost 0 bases and J lost 2, with 7 bases in between. Generated by immunoSEQ multiplex PCR, the TCRdb table keeps only in-frame clones and is missing some. The profile shows roughly 28,000 clones, roughly 91% of them singletons. The receptor was derived from a female donor in good health, enrolled as a control in a pregnancy study. V is TRBV5-1 and J is TRBJ2-3, with D uncertain. The specimen was CD4+ T cells from peripheral blood mononuclear cells, collected in the first trimester of pregnancy. Here the CDR3 DNA reads TGCGCCAGCAGCTTGGGGGCAGCCACAGATACGCAGTATTTT. This encodes CASSLGAATDTQYF. Using reference TRBV5-1 and TRBJ2-3 for the parts outside the CDR3, the full variable domain is KAGVTQTPRYLIKTRGQQVTLSCSPISGHRSVSWYQQTPGQGLQFLFEYFSETQRNKGNFPGRFSGRQFSNSRSEMNVSTLELGDSALYLCASSLGAATDTQYFGPGTRLTVL.